The sequence of this T cell receptor (beta chain) was determined in a study of PD-L1 blockade in urothelial cancer. For the study at large: At some point between 2014 and 2016 therapy began: atezolizumab 1,200 mg intravenously every 3 weeks.

Time point indicated: peripheral blood 6 weeks after treatment start. Urothelial carcinoma affected the patients, and it was locally advanced or metastatic. Each patient contributed between 1 and 8 total time points of blood mononuclear cells, pretreatment and during treatment. Profiling relied on immunoSEQ multiplex PCR, and the TCRdb table lists in-frame clones only, not all of them. Of tens of thousands of clones in the sample, around 80% were seen once. This CDR3 contains 13 residues. Trimming removed 3 bases at V and 10 bases at J, with 15 bases between. Germline V CDR1 and CDR2: KGHSH, LQKENI. This rearrangement joins TRBV18 to TRBJ1-1, with D unresolved. The receptor was isolated from a man in his 70s with urothelial cancer. The sample here was PBMCs, taken around atezolizumab (anti-PD-L1) treatment. CDR3: CASSPPAGERAFF. DNA for the CDR3: TGTGCCAGCTCACCCCCGGCCGGGGAAAGAGCTTTCTTT.